The clone carrying this T cell receptor beta chain was seen many times. The V and J ends lost 1 base and 0 bases respectively, with 4 bases between them. Germline V gene data show CDR1 as SGHTA and CDR2 as FQGNSA. The CDR3 has 13 amino acids. Unique molecular identifiers featured in how the TCRbeta library was prepared. One entry per CDR3 protein, called by TCRdb with MiXCR from the PCR reads. The table includes about 240,000 distinct CDR3 sequences, approximately 12% detected once. This sample was taken from a study of T-cell reconstitution after alpha-beta-depleted transplantation in children. The receptor was isolated from a human donor who donated a stem cell graft to a child with acute lymphoblastic leukemia. The sample here was PBMCs from the stem cell graft donor, taken from the stem cell graft. The rearrangement joins TRBV7-2 to TRBJ2-7; D is uncertain. Written as DNA, the CDR3 is TGTGCCAGCAGCTTAGACCTCTCCTACGAGCAGTACTTC. This translates into CASSLDLSYEQYF.